This T cell receptor beta chain came from a study of blood T cells in healthy people across ages. Primed by a sample-barcoded 5' primer and a J-beta primer mix, a second PCR proceeded for 7 to 11 cycles. Tagging of each cDNA molecule was performed by a template-switch adaptor with 12 random nucleotides. TCRdb re-analysed the 5' RACE reads in MiXCR, keeping a single row per CDR3 protein. The table has around 820,000 distinct CDR3 sequences, 25% seen once. Trimming pared 2 bases from V and 2 bases from J, leaving 14 bases between. CDR3 length: 15 amino acids. Germline-derived CDR1 and CDR2 are SGHRS and YFSETQ. These data were also reused for a study on T cells of mothers and their children.

This sequence originates from a boy aged 5-17 years in good health. The rearrangement uses TRBV5-1 and TRBJ2-7; D unresolved. The sequenced sample consisted of blood. The CDR3 here is CASSFQTAWTYEQYF. The CDR3 DNA reads TGCGCCAGCAGCTTTCAGACCGCTTGGACCTACGAGCAGTACTTC.